Presented here are 21 T cell receptor gamma chains from one specimen sequenced in a study of γδ T cells in repeated Plasmodium falciparum infection. TCRdb re-called the multiplex PCR reads with CATT. Here the sample spans several thousand gamma-chain clones, around 3.5% being singletons. Gammadelta T cells were flow-sorted from PBMC into Vgamma9/Vdelta2+ and Vdelta2-negative populations for bulk analysis. The sample was gamma-delta T cells from blood. These receptors were obtained from a pool of human donors (malaria-infected and uninfected, not separated).

This clone has a handful of counts. A far bigger clonotype differs at one base, so this is likely a read error. At the DNA level, this CDR3 is encoded by other sequences in the same sample as well. V and J are TRGV9 and TRGJP. No J gene was available from TCRdb, and it was assigned here by a germline match of the DNA. The CDR3 runs to 16 residues. Germline V gene data show CDR1 as GITISATS and CDR2 as ISYDGTV (reference sequence). The CDR3 sequence: CALWQGGELGKKIKVF. The CDR3, as DNA: TGTGCCTTGTGGCAAGGAGGAGAGCTGGGCAAAAAAATCAAGGTATTT.

Relative to its sample, this clone is medium-sized. This probably arose from a read error, given a far larger clone one base away. The same CDR3 can be traced to other DNA sequences in this sample. The chain uses TRGV9 and TRGJP. After removal of 4 bases from V and 7 bases from J, the junction contained 4 bases not matched to a gene. There are 15 residues in the CDR3. Germline V lookup: CDR1 GITISATS, CDR2 ISYDGTV (reference sequence). CDR3 in DNA: TGTGCCTTGTGGGAACAGGAGTTGGGCAAAAAAATCAAGGTATTT. It codes for CALWEQELGKKIKVF.

As concerns this clone: TCRdb pairs this DNA with a much larger clone's protein that differs at residue 5, likely a read error; the protein shown was translated from the DNA. V is TRGV9 and J is TRGJ1 or TRGJ2. As TCRdb names no J gene, one was assigned here on the basis of a DNA match to germline. The CDR3 contains 11 residues. V was pared by 5 bases and J by 6 bases, with 4 bases of the junction left unmatched. Germline-derived CDR1 and CDR2 are GITISATS and ISYDGTV (reference sequence). CDR3 sequence (DNA): TGTGCCTTGTGGGGGACTTATAAGAAACTCTTT. This translates into CALWGTYKKLF.

To note about this clone: The protein held in TCRdb is that of a much larger clone and does not match this DNA's translation at residue 6, likely because of a read error; the protein shown is translated from the DNA. This chain connects TRGV9 to TRGJ1 or TRGJ2. CDR3 length: 13 residues. Germline loops: CDR1 GITISATS, CDR2 ISYDGTV (reference sequence). CDR3 in DNA: TGTGCCTTGTGGGAGACACATTATTATAAGAAGCTCTTT. Amino acid sequence: CALWETHYYKKLF.

V is TRGV9 and J is TRGJP1. TCRdb is silent on the J gene; assignment here came from matching the DNA to germline. The CDR3 spans 15 residues. The ends lost 3 bases at V and 4 bases at J; junction bases unmatched: 8. CDR1 GITISATS and CDR2 ISYDGTV come from the germline V gene (reference sequence). CDR3 in amino acids: CALWEPEYTGWFKIF. DNA of the CDR3: TGTGCCTTGTGGGAGCCTGAATACACTGGTTGGTTCAAGATATTT.

This clone was detected a few times. A read error likely explains why the TCRdb protein, taken from a much larger clone, differs from this DNA's translation at residue 13; the protein shown is translated from the DNA. The V and J genes are TRGV9 and TRGJP. TCRdb offers no J gene call, so here the DNA was matched to germline to obtain one. CDR1 is GITISATS, CDR2 ISYDGTV, per germline (reference sequence). The CDR3 consists of 18 residues. DNA for the CDR3: TGTGCCTTGTGGGAGGTGCAGGGGAGAGAGTTGGGCGAAAAAATCAAGGTATTT. Residues: CALWEVQGRELGEKIKVF.

This clone has a handful of counts. TCRdb shows a much larger clone's protein in place of this DNA's translation, and the two differ at residue 16, likely through a read error; the protein shown is translated from the DNA. CDR3 nucleotide sequence: TGTGCCACCTGGGACAGGCGTTTAGTAAGGACGCCCACCATATCGTATTATTATAAGAAACTCTTT. This sequence encodes CATWDRRLVRTPTISYYYKKLF. The V gene is TRGV3, the J gene TRGJ1 or TRGJ2. V lost 0 bases and J lost 2; bases outside the gene matches: 28. The CDR3 consists of 22 residues. Germline values: CDR1 VTNTFY, CDR2 YDVSTARD (reference sequence).

For this clone: A far larger clone is one base from this, pointing to a likely read error. V and J are TRGV8 and TRGJ1 or TRGJ2. The J gene, not given by TCRdb, was assigned here from a germline match of the nucleotide sequence. In germline, CDR1 is VENAVY, CDR2 YDSYNSRV. The CDR3 loop spans 12 amino acids. Here the CDR3 DNA reads TGTGCCACTTGGGATAGACCCTCTAAGAAACTCTTT. Translated, it gives CATWDRPSKKLF.

This clone was found many times. This likely reflects a read error, since a far larger clone is one base away. The limits of the CDR3 on the DNA are not certain, so only TCRdb's listed CDR3 is given. Within the sample, other DNA sequences also encode this same CDR3. This chain's CDR3 is CATWDGDFIIRNSLAVEQHLLSQVSIGRIQHF. The V gene is listed as TRGV8; no J gene was called. Germline V gene lookup returns CDR1 VENAVY and CDR2 YDSYNSRV. The CDR3 region is 32 residues in length, termini included.

Note on this clone: TCRdb's protein, taken from a much larger clone, differs from this DNA's translation at residue 9, likely owing to a read error; the protein displayed comes from the DNA. The chain uses TRGV9 and TRGJP. TCRdb supplies no J gene; here it was assigned by aligning the nucleotide sequence to germline. This CDR3 contains 17 residues. Germline V gene lookup returns CDR1 GITISATS and CDR2 ISYDGTV (reference sequence). CDR3 sequence (DNA): TGTGCCTTGTGGGAGCCTTTGCAAAAGTTGGGCAAAAAAATCAAGGTATTT. Translated, it gives CALWEPLQKLGKKIKVF.

For this clone: TCRdb records a much larger clone's protein for this DNA, with a difference at residue 5 that likely arises from a read error; the protein given is the translation of the DNA. The CDR3 is CALWGNSELGKKIKVF. The CDR3 DNA sequence: TGTGCCTTGTGGGGGAACAGCGAGTTGGGCAAAAAAATCAAGGTATTT. V usage is TRGV9 and J usage is TRGJP. The ends lost 5 bases at V and 7 bases at J; junction bases unmatched: 8. Germline CDR1 GITISATS, CDR2 ISYDGTV (reference sequence). CDR3 length: 16 amino acids.

The chain has TRGV9 and TRGJP. The J gene comes from matching the DNA to germline here; TCRdb lacks it. The CDR3 contains 18 residues. Germline CDR1 GITISATS, CDR2 ISYDGTV (reference sequence). The J segment lost 5 bases and the V segment lost 2 bases, leaving 9 bases of the junction unmatched. The CDR3 sequence: CALWEEGPEELGKKIKVF. In DNA, the CDR3 is TGTGCCTTGTGGGAGGAGGGACCCGAAGAGTTGGGCAAAAAAATCAAGGTATTT.

This clone has ten or more counts. The V and J genes are TRGV9 and TRGJP. With 0 bases clipped from V and 11 bases from J, the junction kept 7 bases outside the gene matches. The CDR3 is 16 residues long. Germline V gene lookup returns CDR1 GITISATS and CDR2 ISYDGTV (reference sequence). The chain's CDR3 is CALWEVYAMGKKIKVF. For the CDR3, the DNA is TGTGCCTTGTGGGAGGTGTACGCGATGGGCAAAAAAATCAAGGTATTT.

The chain joins TRGV9 to TRGJP. TCRdb does not report a J gene; here it was assigned by matching the DNA to germline references. V shed 2 bases, J shed 4 bases, and the junction held 5 bases outside the gene matches. The germline V gene has CDR1 GITISATS and CDR2 ISYDGTV (reference sequence). This CDR3 spans 17 amino acids. The CDR3: CALWEAKQELGKKIKVF. CDR3 bases: TGTGCCTTGTGGGAGGCGAAACAAGAGTTGGGCAAAAAAATCAAGGTATTT.

On this clone: TCRdb assigns this DNA the protein of a much larger clone, which departs from its translation at residue 8; this likely reflects a read error, and the protein shown comes from translating the DNA. The chain couples TRGV4 to TRGJP1. The J gene was missing in TCRdb and was found by matching the end of the DNA to germline. Germline CDR1 is EGSTGY and CDR2 is YDSYTSSV. J gave up 0 bases and V 0 bases, and 7 bases lay outside the gene matches. The CDR3 contains 17 residues. Here the CDR3 DNA reads TGTGCCACCTGGGATGGGCGGCTATATACCACTGGTTGGTTCAAGATATTT. This codes for CATWDGRLYTTGWFKIF.

Details on this clone: TCRdb has a much larger clone's protein, which differs at residue 14 from the translation of this DNA, likely because of a read error; what is shown is the protein translated from the DNA. V gene TRGV9 combines with J gene TRGJP. The J gene, missing from TCRdb, was assigned here through DNA to germline matching. CDR3 length: 17 amino acids. Germline V gene lookup returns CDR1 GITISATS and CDR2 ISYDGTV (reference sequence). CDR3 sequence: CALWEPDGELGKKVKVF. The CDR3 DNA sequence: TGTGCCTTGTGGGAGCCCGACGGGGAGTTGGGCAAAAAAGTCAAGGTATTT.

This clone was picked up a small number of times. J is TRGJP and V is TRGV9. In the absence of a J gene in TCRdb, the DNA was matched to germline to assign it here. With V trimmed by 3 bases and J by 4 bases, 12 bases remained unmatched. The CDR3 consists of 19 residues. CDR1 is GITISATS and CDR2 is ISYDGTV in the germline V gene (reference sequence). In nucleotides, the CDR3 is TGTGCCTTGTGGGAGACGAGAGGGCCTCAAGAGTTGGGCAAAAAAATCAAGGTATTT. It yields the protein CALWETRGPQELGKKIKVF.

This clone was seen a handful of times. TCRdb shows a much larger clone's protein in place of this DNA's translation, and the two differ at residue 7, likely through a read error; the protein shown is translated from the DNA. The V and J genes are TRGV9 and TRGJ1 or TRGJ2. TCRdb records no J gene; here it was assigned by comparing the DNA to germline. V shed 3 bases, J shed 3 bases, and the junction held 5 bases outside the gene matches. Germline CDR1 is GITISATS and CDR2 is ISYDGTV (reference sequence). The CDR3 has 13 amino acids. CDR3 sequence (DNA): TGTGCCTTGTGGGAGCCACGTTATTATAAGAAACTCTTT. It specifies CALWEPRYYKKLF.

This clone has only a few counts. TCRdb pairs this DNA with a much larger clone's protein that differs at residue 8, likely a read error; the protein shown was translated from the DNA. The chain has TRGV5 and TRGJ1 or TRGJ2. TCRdb does not report a J gene; here it was assigned by matching the DNA to germline references. The CDR3 totals 14 residues. Unmatched junction bases numbered 5, after V lost 1 base and J lost 2 bases. Germline V CDR1 and CDR2: VINAFY, YDVSNSKD. The CDR3, as DNA: TGTGCCACCTGGGACAGTCTCCATTATTATAAGAAACTCTTT. The encoded protein is CATWDSLHYYKKLF.

The sample holds a few counts of this clone. V and J are TRGV9 and TRGJP. The CDR3 runs 17 residues. Germline CDR1 GITISATS, CDR2 ISYDGTV (reference sequence). The V segment lost 2 bases and the J segment 6 bases; nucleotides outside the gene matches: 7. The CDR3 sequence: CALWEGRTELGKKIKVF. In DNA form, the CDR3 reads TGTGCCTTGTGGGAGGGACGAACAGAGTTGGGCAAAAAAATCAAGGTATTT.

This clone has a handful of counts. The protein in TCRdb stems from a much larger clone and differs at residue 9 from this DNA's translation, likely a read error; here the protein is translated from the DNA. The chain combines TRGV9 with TRGJ1 or TRGJ2. Trimming at V came to 0 bases and at J to 14 bases, leaving 7 bases not matched to a gene. Germline V gene lookup returns CDR1 GITISATS and CDR2 ISYDGTV (reference sequence). The CDR3 totals 11 residues. The CDR3 reads CALWEVRRELF. The CDR3 DNA reads TGTGCCTTGTGGGAGGTGCGAAGGGAACTCTTT.